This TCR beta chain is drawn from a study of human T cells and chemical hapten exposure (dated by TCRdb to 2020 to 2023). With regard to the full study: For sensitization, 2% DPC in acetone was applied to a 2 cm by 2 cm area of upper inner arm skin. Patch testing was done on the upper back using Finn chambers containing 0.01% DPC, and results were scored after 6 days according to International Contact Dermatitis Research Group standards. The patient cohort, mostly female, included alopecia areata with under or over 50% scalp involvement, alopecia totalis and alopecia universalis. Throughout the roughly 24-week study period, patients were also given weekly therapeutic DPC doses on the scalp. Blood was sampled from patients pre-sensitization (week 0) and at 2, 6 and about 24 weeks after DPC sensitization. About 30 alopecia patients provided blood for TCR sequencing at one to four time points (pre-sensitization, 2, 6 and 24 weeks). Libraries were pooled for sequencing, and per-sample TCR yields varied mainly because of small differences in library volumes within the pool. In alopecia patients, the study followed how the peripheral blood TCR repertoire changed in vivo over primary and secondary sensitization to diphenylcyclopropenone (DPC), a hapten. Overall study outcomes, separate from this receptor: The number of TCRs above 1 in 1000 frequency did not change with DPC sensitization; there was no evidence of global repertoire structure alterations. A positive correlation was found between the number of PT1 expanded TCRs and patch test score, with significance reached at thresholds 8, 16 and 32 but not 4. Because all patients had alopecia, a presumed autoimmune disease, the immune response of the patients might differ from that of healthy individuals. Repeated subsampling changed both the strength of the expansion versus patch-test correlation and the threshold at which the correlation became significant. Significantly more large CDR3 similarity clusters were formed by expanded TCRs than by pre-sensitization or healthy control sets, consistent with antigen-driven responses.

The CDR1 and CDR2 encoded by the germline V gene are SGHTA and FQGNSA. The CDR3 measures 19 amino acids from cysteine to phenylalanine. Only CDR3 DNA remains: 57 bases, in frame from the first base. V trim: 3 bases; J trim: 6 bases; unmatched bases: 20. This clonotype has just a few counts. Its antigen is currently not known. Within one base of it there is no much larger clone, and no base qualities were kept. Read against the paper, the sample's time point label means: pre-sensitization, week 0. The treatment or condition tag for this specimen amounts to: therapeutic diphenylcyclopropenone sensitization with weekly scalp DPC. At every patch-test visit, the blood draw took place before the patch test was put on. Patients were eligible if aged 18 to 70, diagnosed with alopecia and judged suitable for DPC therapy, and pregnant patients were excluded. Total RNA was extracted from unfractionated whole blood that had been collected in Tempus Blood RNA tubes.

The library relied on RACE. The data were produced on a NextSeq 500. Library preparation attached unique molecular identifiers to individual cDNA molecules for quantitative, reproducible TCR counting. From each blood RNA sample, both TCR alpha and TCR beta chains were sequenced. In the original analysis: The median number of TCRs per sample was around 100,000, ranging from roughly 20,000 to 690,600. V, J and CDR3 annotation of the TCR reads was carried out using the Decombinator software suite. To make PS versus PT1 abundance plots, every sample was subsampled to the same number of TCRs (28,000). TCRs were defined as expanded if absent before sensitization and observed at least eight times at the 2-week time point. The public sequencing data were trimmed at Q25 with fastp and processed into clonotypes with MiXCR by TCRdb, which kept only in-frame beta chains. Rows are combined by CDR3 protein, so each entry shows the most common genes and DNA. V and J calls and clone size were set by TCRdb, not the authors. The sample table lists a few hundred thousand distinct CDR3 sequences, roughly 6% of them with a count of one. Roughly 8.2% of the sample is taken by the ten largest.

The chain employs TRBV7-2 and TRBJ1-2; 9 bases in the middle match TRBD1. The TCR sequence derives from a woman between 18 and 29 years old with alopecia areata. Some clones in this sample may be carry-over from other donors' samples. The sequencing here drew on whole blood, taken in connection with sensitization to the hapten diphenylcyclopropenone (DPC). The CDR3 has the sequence CASSFHLMDRGSLRDGYTF. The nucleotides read TGTGCCAGCAGCTTTCATTTAATGGACAGGGGTTCCCTAAGGGATGGCTACACCTTC.